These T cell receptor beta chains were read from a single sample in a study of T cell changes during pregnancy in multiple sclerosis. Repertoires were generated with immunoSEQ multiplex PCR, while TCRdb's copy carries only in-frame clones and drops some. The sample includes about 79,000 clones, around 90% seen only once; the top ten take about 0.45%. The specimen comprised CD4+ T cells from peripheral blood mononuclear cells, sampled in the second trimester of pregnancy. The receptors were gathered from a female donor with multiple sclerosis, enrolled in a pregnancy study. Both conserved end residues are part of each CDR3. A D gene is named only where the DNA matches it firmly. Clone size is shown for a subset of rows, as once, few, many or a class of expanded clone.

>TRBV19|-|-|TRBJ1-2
TGTGCCAGTAGTATCGTTAACAGTCAGGGATTCTATGGCTACACCTTC
CASSIVNSQGFYGYTF
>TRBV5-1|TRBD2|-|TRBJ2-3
TGCGCCAGCAGCTTTGGACTAGCGGGAGCGTTAGATACGCAGTATTTT
CASSFGLAGALDTQYF
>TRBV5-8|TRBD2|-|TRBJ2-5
TGTGCCAGCAGCTTAGGTAGCGGGGCTTCGCAAGAGACCCAGTACTTC
CASSLGSGASQETQYF
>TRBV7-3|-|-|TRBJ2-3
TGTGCCAGCAGCTACTTAGGGGCAGATACGCAGTATTTT
CASSYLGADTQYF
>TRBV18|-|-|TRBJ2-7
TGTGCCAGCTCGTCTGACAGGGGAGGGGAGCAGTACTTC
CASSSDRGGEQYF
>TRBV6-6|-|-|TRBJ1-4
TGTGCCAGCAGTTCCGAGCGTGAAAAACTGTTTTTT
CASSSEREKLFF
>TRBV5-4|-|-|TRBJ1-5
TGTGCCAGCAGCTTGGCCGGCGGTGGCAATCAGCCCCAGCATTTT
CASSLAGGGNQPQHF
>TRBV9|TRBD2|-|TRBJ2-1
TGTGCCAGCAGCGTAGGGACTAGCGGGGGGAGCGAGCAGTTCTTC
CASSVGTSGGSEQFF
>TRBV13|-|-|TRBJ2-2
TGTGCCAGCATACAGGCGGGACGGCCGAACACCGGGGAGCTGTTTTTT
CASIQAGRPNTGELFF
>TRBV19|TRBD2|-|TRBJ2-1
TGTGCCAGTAGTTTACTAGCGGGGGGGCCGGATTACAATGAGCAGTTCTTC
CASSLLAGGPDYNEQFF
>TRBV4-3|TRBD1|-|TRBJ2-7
TGCGCCAGCAGCCAGGCGGGACAGGGCTCCTACGAGCAGTACTTC
CASSQAGQGSYEQYF
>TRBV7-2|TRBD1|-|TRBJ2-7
TGTGCCAGCAGGCGGACAGGAAACTCCTACGAGCAGTACTTC
CASRRTGNSYEQYF
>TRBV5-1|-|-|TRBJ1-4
TGCGCCAGCAGCCCGGGTAGGGGGGGCCATGAAAAACTGTTTTTT
CASSPGRGGHEKLFF
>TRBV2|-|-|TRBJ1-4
TGTGCCAGCAGTGGCCAGGGAGGGGGAAAACTGTTTTTT
CASSGQGGGKLFF
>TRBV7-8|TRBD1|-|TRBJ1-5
TGTGCCAGCAGCTTAGAGGGGGCGCAAGGTCAGCCCCAGCATTTT
CASSLEGAQGQPQHF
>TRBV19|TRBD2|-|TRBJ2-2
TGTGCCAGTAGTATAAGAGCGGGGGGCCGCGTCGGGGAGCTGTTTTTT
CASSIRAGGRVGELFF
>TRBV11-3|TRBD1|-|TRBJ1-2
TGTGCCAGCAGTATGGACAGGGGGGTCTATGGCTACACCTTC
CASSMDRGVYGYTF
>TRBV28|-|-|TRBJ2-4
TGTGCCAGCAGTTTGGGGGGGGGCGGCAAAAACATTCAGTACTTC
CASSLGGGGKNIQYF
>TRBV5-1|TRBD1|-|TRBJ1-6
TGCGCCAGCAGCCCCTACCCAGGGGGCAAGGATTCACCCCCCCACTTT
CASSPYPGGKDSPPHF
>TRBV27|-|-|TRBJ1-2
TGTGCCAGCAGTTCCCTAGGACAGAGATATGGCTACACCTTC
CASSSLGQRYGYTF
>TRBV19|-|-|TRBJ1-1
TGTGCCAGTAGTATTTCAGGACAGCGAGAAGCTTTCTTT
CASSISGQREAFF
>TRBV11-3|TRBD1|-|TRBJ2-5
TGTGCCAGCAGCTTAGGGGACAGGGGTAGTCAGGAGACCCAGTACTTC
CASSLGDRGSQETQYF
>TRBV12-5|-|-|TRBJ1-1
TGTGCTAGTGGTTTGGTACGGTCCGCGAACACTGAAGCTTTCTTT
CASGLVRSANTEAFF
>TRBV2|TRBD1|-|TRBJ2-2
TGTGCCAGCAGTGAATGGGACAGGGTTGACGGGGAGCTGTTTTTT
CASSEWDRVDGELFF
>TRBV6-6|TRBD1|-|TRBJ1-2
TGTGCCAGCAGCCTAGACAGGGAGTCGTATGGCTACACCTTC
CASSLDRESYGYTF
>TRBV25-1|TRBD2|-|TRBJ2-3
TGTGCCAGCAGCCATAGCGGGAGGGCTTTCGATACGCAGTATTTT
CASSHSGRAFDTQYF
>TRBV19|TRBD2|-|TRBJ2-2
TGTGCCAGTACATGGAGAGGGACTAGCGGATCCGCGAACACCGGGGAGCTGTTTTTT
CASTWRGTSGSANTGELFF
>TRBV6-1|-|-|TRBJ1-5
TGTGCCAGCAGTGCCGGGAGGGATCAGCCCCAGCATTTT
CASSAGRDQPQHF
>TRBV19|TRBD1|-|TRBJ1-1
TGTGCCAGTAGCGTAGACAGGGGGTCCGCTGAAGCTTTCTTT
CASSVDRGSAEAFF
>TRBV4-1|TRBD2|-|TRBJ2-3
TGCGCCAGCAGCCAATCGACTAGCGGTGGCCCAGATACGCAGTATTTT
CASSQSTSGGPDTQYF
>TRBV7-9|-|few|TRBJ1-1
TGTGCCAGCAGCCCTAATACGGGCGGGGGCACTGAAGCTTTCTTT
CASSPNTGGGTEAFF
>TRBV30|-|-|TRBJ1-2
TGTGCCTGGAGTGTAAAGACTTTCAGCTACACCTTC
CAWSVKTFSYTF
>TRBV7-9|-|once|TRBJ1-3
TGTGCCAGCAGCGTTTACAGAGAGAGCTCTGGAAACACCATATATTTT
CASSVYRESSGNTIYF
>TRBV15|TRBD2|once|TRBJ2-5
TGTGCCACCAGCAGAGGGACTAGCGGGCCCCAAGAGACCCAGTACTTC
CATSRGTSGPQETQYF
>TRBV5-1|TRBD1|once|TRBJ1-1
TGCGCCAGCAGCTCGGGACAGGGGGCTGGCACTGAAGCTTTCTTT
CASSSGQGAGTEAFF
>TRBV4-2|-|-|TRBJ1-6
TGTGCCAGCAGCCAAGTTAGGGGTGGGAATAATTCACCCCTCCACTTT
CASSQVRGGNNSPLHF
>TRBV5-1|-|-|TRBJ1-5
TGCGCCAGCAGCTTGGGGGACACCAATCAGCCCCAGCATTTT
CASSLGDTNQPQHF
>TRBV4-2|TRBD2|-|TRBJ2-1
TGTGCCAGCAGCCAAGAAAGACTAGCGGGCTACAATGAGCAGTTCTTC
CASSQERLAGYNEQFF
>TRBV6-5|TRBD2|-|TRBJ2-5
TGTGCCAGCAGTTACTCACTAGCGGGAGAGACCCAGTACTTC
CASSYSLAGETQYF
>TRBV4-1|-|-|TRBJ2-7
TGCGCCAGCAGCCAAGAAGTCTCCTTCAGAAGCTCCTACGAGCAGTACTTC
CASSQEVSFRSSYEQYF
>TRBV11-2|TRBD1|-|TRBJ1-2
TGTGCCAGCAGCTCCAGTCCGGGACAGCCAGCTAACTATGGCTACACCTTC
CASSSSPGQPANYGYTF
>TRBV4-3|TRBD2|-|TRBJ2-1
TGCGCCAGCAGCCTTTACCGCAGCGGGGGGTTGGATGAGCAGTTCTTC
CASSLYRSGGLDEQFF
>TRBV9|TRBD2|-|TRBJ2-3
TGTGCCAGCAGTTTAGCGGGAGGGCCTGTCACAGATACGCAGTATTTT
CASSLAGGPVTDTQYF
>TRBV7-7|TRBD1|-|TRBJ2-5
TGTGCCAGCAGCTTAGACAGGGGGCGTTTGGAGACCCAGTACTTC
CASSLDRGRLETQYF
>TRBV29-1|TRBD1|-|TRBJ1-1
TGCAGCGTTGTGGGGGGACAGGGGGACACTGAAGCTTTCTTT
CSVVGGQGDTEAFF
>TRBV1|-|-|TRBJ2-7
TGCACCAGCAGCCATATCGGAGCCTCCTACGAGCAGTACTTC
CTSSHIGASYEQYF
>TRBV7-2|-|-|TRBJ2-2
TGTGCCAGCAGCATAACGGGGGCGGGGGCGAACACCGGGGAGCTGTTTTTT
CASSITGAGANTGELFF
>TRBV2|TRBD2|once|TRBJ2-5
TGTGCCAGCAGGGCCATGGGGGGAGGGGAGACCCAGTACTTC
CASRAMGGGETQYF
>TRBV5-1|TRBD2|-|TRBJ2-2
TGCGCCAGCAGCTGGGGGACTGTGGCGGGAGGGCCGACCGGGGAGCTGTTTTTT
CASSWGTVAGGPTGELFF
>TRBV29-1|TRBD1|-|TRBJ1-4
TGCAGCTCGTTGGACAGGGGGGAAAAACTGTTTTTT
CSSLDRGEKLFF
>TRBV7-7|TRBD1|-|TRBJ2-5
TGTGCCAGCAGCCTTACAGGGGCCGGGGAGACCCAGTACTTC
CASSLTGAGETQYF
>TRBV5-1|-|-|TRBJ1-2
TGCGCCAGCAGCCCCGGACAAGAGGTAAACTATGGCTACACCTTC
CASSPGQEVNYGYTF
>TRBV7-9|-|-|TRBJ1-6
TGTGCCAGCAGCTCAACAGGGTCTAATTCACCCCTCCACTTT
CASSSTGSNSPLHF
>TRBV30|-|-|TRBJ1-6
TGTGCCTGGAGATCTGGGCCCCCTTTGGATCCCCTCCACTTT
CAWRSGPPLDPLHF
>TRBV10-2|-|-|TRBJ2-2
TGCGCCAGCAAATCGCCAGGGCCCGGGGAGCTGTTTTTT
CASKSPGPGELFF
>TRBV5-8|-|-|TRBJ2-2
TGTGCCAGCTTCTTAAACACCGGGGAGCTGTTTTTT
CASFLNTGELFF
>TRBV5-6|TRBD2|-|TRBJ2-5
TGTGCCAGCAGGCGGGGGTCGGGGGGAGAGACCCAGTACTTC
CASRRGSGGETQYF